This TCR beta chain was found in a study of blood T cell repertoires in COVID-19. Study as a whole: The analysed material was cDNA or gDNA that came from T cells, B-cell-depleted T cells, or PBMCs.

Some clones are missing from TCRdb's copy, which holds only in-frame ones; the method was immunoSEQ multiplex PCR. The top ten clones hold roughly 3.9% of a sample with 55,000 to 90,000 clones, around 83% of them seen once. This clone was counted only a few times. The TCR was taken from a man aged 65-85 years with active COVID-19. Sequencing was done on a sample of peripheral blood.

The chain's CDR3 is CASSPSFAGAAGYTF. CDR3 nucleotide sequence: TGTGCCAGTAGTCCCAGTTTCGCAGGGGCGGCTGGCTACACCTTC. This chain links TRBV19 with TRBJ1-2, with D perhaps TRBD1 (6 bases). Germline loops: CDR1 LNHDA, CDR2 SQIVND (reference sequence). The CDR3 runs to 15 residues. Trimming took off 5 bases at V and 7 bases at J, with 20 bases between the two ends.